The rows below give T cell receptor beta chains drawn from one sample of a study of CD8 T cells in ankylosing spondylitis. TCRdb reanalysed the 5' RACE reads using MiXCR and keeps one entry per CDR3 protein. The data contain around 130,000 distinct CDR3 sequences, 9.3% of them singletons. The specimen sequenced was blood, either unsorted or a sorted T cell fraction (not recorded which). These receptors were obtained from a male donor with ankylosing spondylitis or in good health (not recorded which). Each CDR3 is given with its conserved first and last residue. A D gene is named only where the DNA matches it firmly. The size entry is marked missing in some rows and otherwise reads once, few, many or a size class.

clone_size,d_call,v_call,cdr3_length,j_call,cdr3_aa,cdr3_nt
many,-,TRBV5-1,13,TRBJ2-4,CASSLEGTNIQYF,TGCGCCAGCAGCTTGGAAGGGACGAACATTCAGTACTTC
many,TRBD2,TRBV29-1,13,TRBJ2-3,CSVLSAGGDTQYF,TGCAGCGTTTTATCCGCGGGAGGTGATACGCAGTATTTT
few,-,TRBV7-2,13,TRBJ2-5,CASSISGPETQYF,TGTGCCAGCAGCATTAGCGGCCCTGAGACCCAGTACTTC
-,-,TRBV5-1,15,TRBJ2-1,CASSLELLASDEQFF,TGCGCCAGCAGCTTGGAACTTCTAGCTAGCGATGAGCAGTTCTTC
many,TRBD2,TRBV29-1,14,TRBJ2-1,CSVNGGSIYNEQFF,TGCAGCGTTAACGGCGGGAGTATATACAATGAGCAGTTCTTC
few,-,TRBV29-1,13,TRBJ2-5,CSVDAQVEETQYF,TGCAGCGTTGACGCACAGGTTGAAGAGACCCAGTACTTC
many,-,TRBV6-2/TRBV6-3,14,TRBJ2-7,CASSVRLTSYEQYF,TGTGCCAGCAGCGTACGGTTGACCTCCTACGAGCAGTACTTC
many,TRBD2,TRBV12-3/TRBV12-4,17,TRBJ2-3,CASRRRTSGSGTDTQYF,TGTGCCAGCAGACGCCGGACTAGCGGGAGTGGAACAGATACGCAGTATTTT
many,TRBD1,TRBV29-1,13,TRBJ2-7,CSVERTGDGEQYF,TGCAGCGTTGAAAGGACAGGGGACGGCGAGCAGTACTTC
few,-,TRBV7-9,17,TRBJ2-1,CASSMPRIAPQGDEQFF,TGTGCCAGCAGCATGCCTCGCATAGCGCCTCAGGGCGATGAGCAGTTCTTC
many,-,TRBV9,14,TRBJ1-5,CASSTTGSNQPQHF,TGTGCCAGCAGCACGACAGGTTCGAATCAGCCCCAGCATTTT
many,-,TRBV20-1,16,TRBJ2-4,CSARGPGAYAKNIQYF,TGCAGTGCTAGAGGACCGGGGGCGTATGCCAAAAACATTCAGTACTTC
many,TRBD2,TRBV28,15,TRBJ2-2,CASRTLAGMAGELFF,TGTGCCAGCAGGACACTAGCGGGAATGGCCGGGGAGCTGTTTTTT
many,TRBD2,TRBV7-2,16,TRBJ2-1,CASSLNPAGVGNEQFF,TGTGCCAGCAGCTTAAATCCGGCGGGAGTAGGCAATGAGCAGTTCTTC
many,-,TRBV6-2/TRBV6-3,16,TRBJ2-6,CASSRGGFSGANVLTF,TGTGCCAGCAGCCGAGGGGGGTTCTCTGGGGCCAACGTCCTGACTTTC
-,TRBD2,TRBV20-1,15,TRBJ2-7,CSARDSLAAVSEQYF,TGCAGTGCTAGAGATTCCCTAGCGGCGGTGTCCGAGCAGTACTTC
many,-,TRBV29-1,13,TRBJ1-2,CSVEGARGYGYTF,TGCAGCGTTGAGGGGGCGCGGGGCTATGGCTACACCTTC
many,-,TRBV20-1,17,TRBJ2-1,CSAGGSRARAGYNEQFF,TGCAGTGCAGGGGGGAGCCGCGCGCGCGCGGGATACAATGAGCAGTTCTTC
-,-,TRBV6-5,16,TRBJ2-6,CASSYSGISGANVLTF,TGTGCCAGCAGTTACTCCGGAATCTCTGGGGCCAACGTCCTGACTTTC
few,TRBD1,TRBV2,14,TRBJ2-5,CASRPGTGQETQYF,TGTGCCAGCAGGCCCGGGACAGGCCAAGAGACCCAGTACTTC
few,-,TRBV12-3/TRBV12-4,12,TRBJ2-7,CASSSGPNEQYF,TGTGCCAGCAGTTCCGGACCCAACGAGCAGTACTTC
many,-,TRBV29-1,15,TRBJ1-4,CSVEIQGKANEKLFF,TGCAGCGTTGAAATCCAGGGGAAGGCTAATGAAAAACTGTTTTTT
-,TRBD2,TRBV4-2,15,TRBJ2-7,CASRILGTSLYEQYF,TGTGCCAGCAGAATCCTCGGGACTAGCTTATACGAGCAGTACTTC
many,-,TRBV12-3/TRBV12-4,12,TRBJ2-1,CASSRDLSSQFF,TGTGCCAGCAGCCGCGATCTTAGCAGTCAGTTCTTC